These 2 T cell receptor beta chains originate from one sample sequenced in a study of T cell changes during pregnancy in multiple sclerosis. Sequencing used immunoSEQ multiplex PCR; TCRdb keeps in-frame clones, though not all of them. Here the sample spans around 35,000 clones, 85% to 95% being singletons. Here the sequenced sample was CD4+ T cells from peripheral blood mononuclear cells, taken in the third trimester of pregnancy. These receptors originate from a female donor in good health, enrolled as a control in a pregnancy study.

This chain links TRBV18 with TRBJ1-2; D is undetermined. The CDR3 consists of 15 residues. The germline V gene encodes CDR1 KGHSH and CDR2 LQKENI. V was trimmed by 1 base and J by 0 bases, leaving 9 bases between them. CDR3 in DNA: TGTGCCAGCTCACCACGTGATTCAGCTAACTATGGCTACACCTTC. It translates to CASSPRDSANYGYTF.

With respect to this clone: The junction differs from germline at one of its ends, possibly a read error. CDR3 residues: CASSTGNTEAFF. CDR3 sequence (DNA): TGTGCCTCCAGCACAGGGAACACTGAAGCTTTCTTT. The rearrangement links TRBV15 to TRBJ1-1; D is possibly TRBD1 (5 bases). The CDR3 extends over 12 amino acids. Germline V CDR1 and CDR2: LNHNV, YYDKDF (reference sequence).